This T cell receptor (beta chain) was identified during a study of blood T cell repertoires in COVID-19 (dated by TCRdb to 2020 to 2021). Describing the broader study: The collaborator samples originated in the United States, Italy and Spain and spanned the acute and convalescent phases of COVID-19. The prospective study material was composed of cDNA or gDNA derived from T cells, B-cell-depleted T cells, or PBMCs. The repertoires were made available in a free public database intended to serve as a resource for research on the immune response to SARS-CoV-2. The samples were drawn from two sources: the first 160 participants of the ongoing ImmuneRACE study, and approximately 1,300 subjects contributed by 6 global collaborators. The sample metadata nearly always contained a de-identified subject ID, COVID-19 status, age in years and sex. The dataset comprised deeply sampled blood TCRbeta repertoires from subjects exposed to, actively infected with, or recovered from COVID-19. Where HLA class I and class II types were available, the types were taken from metadata supplied by the sample provider, not from assay-based typing.

Whole blood was collected in K2EDTA tubes by collaborating institutions according to the institutions' own protocols. For TCRbeta analysis, collaborator samples were shipped as frozen whole blood, as isolated PBMCs, or as DNA extracted from either sample type. V gives up 4 bases and J gives up 4 bases, and the segment between their germline ends measures 15 bases. CDR1 and CDR2 are read off the germline V gene (reference sequence) as SGHKS and YYEKEE. The CDR3 holds 15 amino acids from the cysteine to the phenylalanine. Of the read, only the CDR3 DNA is kept; its 45 bases are in frame from base 1. Study-level results and caveats: The quantity of clinical and demographic metadata differed by source and by participant and was supplied without curation.

About this clone: It has no known antigen specificity. There are no base qualities to consult, and no much larger clone falls within one base.

TCRbeta CDR3 regions were amplified from genomic DNA by means of the immunoSEQ Assay, a bias-controlled multiplex PCR. The study's processing was this. The number of nucleated cells in each sample was estimated by amplification of reference gene primers within the assay. Sequence reads were collapsed and filtered to measure the absolute abundance of every unique TCRbeta CDR3 rearrangement. For each sample, productive Simpson clonality was calculated by taking the square root of Simpson's diversity index across productive rearrangements. TCRdb provides this immuneACCESS table in a form limited to in-frame rearrangements. Some clones are lacking; in checked studies, under half of them reflect an unresolved V gene, and why the rest are absent is not known. D and trimming come from the DNA, and the V and J calls and clone size come from that table. Recorded for this sample are nearly 70,000 clones; about 91% of them occurred a single time. Over 5% of the sample is taken by the ten largest.

The chain links TRBV5-5 with TRBJ1-5; D gene: possibly TRBD1, on 6 matching bases. This receptor was taken from a woman aged 65 to 85 with acute or convalescent COVID-19. Specimen: peripheral blood. The DNA is as follows: TGTGCCAGCAGCCCGGCGGACAGACAAAATCAGCCCCAGCATTTT. Its translation is CASSPADRQNQPQHF.